This TCR beta chain was documented in a study of vaccination and CD4 T cells after COVID-19. Study as a whole: The peptides that stimulated the cells were overlapping spike peptides from SARS-CoV-2, HCoV-NL63, HCoV-OC43 and HCoV-229E. Study results and limitations: The median proportion of reactive clones detected only post-vaccination in convalescent patients was approximately 90%.

Cultured CD4+ T cell DNA was sequenced using the Oncomine TCR Beta short-read assay. Once CD4+ T cells had been cultured, genomic DNA was extracted from them. TCRdb redid the calling of the PCR reads with MiXCR, one entry per CDR3 protein. The sample yields some 2,000 distinct CDR3 sequences, approximately 15% seen once. The length of the CDR3 is 17 residues. After removal of 3 bases from V and 0 bases from J, the junction contained 6 bases not matched to a gene. Germline CDR1 MNHEY, CDR2 SMNVEV (reference sequence). This clonotype is categorized as medium-sized. Its antigen remains unidentified. Indicated treatment: approximately 9-day PBMC culture with coronavirus spike peptide pools or control peptides (ViraFEST assay). The unexposed donor provided CD4+ T cells, which were taken before the COVID-19 pandemic (2011-2018). After approximately 9 days of culture, CD4+ T cells were negatively selected.

Sequenced sample: CD4+ T cells from blood, cultured in vitro. V usage is TRBV27 and J usage is TRBJ2-7; TRBD1 agrees at 12 bases. The origin of this receptor is a human donor in good health. The CDR3 DNA follows: TGTGCCAGCAGTTTTAGGCCGGGACAGGGGGCCTCCTACGAGCAGTACTTC. Translating it yields CASSFRPGQGASYEQYF.